The next 30 T cell receptor beta chains were all read from a single sample in a study of glioma-infiltrating T cells. Amplification of TCR alpha and beta CDR3 regions from RNA used iRepertoire nested multiplex PCR. A single record per CDR3 protein comes from TCRdb applying MiXCR to the multiplex PCR reads. Altogether more than 100,000 distinct CDR3 sequences are present, less than 30% being singletons, with the ten largest covering approximately 43%. The sequenced sample consisted of glioma tissue, nonneoplastic brain tissue, or PBMCs (not recorded which). The receptors shown here come from a human donor with low-grade glioma or glioblastoma, undergoing nonglioma brain surgery, or in good health (not recorded which).

The rearrangement joins TRBV14 to TRBJ1-1; D is unclear. In germline, CDR1 is SGHDN, CDR2 FVKESK. The CDR3 spans 13 residues. The V end lost 3 bases, the J end lost 7 bases, and 12 bases lay between the germline ends. The CDR3 here is CASSHLGVGEAFF. The CDR3 DNA follows: TGTGCCAGCAGCCATCTCGGGGTGGGTGAAGCTTTCTTT. The whole variable domain, filled in from reference TRBV14 and TRBJ1-1, reads EAGVTQFPSHSVIEKGQTVTLRCDPISGHDNLYWYRRVMGKEIKFLLHFVKESKQDESGMPNNRFLAERTGGTYSTLKVQPAELEDSGVYFCASSHLGVGEAFFGQGTRLTVV.

The chain is built from TRBV5-4 and TRBJ2-5, with TRBD1 identical over 8 bases. The V gene end was trimmed by 3 bases and the J gene end by 4 bases; junction bases not matched to a gene: 5. Germline V gene data show CDR1 as SGHNT and CDR2 as YYREEE (reference sequence). The CDR3 spans 14 residues. The CDR3 reads CASSSRTGRETQYF. CDR3 in DNA: TGTGCCAGCAGCTCACGGACAGGGCGAGAGACCCAGTACTTC.

In its sample, this clonotype was seen a few times. V gene TRBV4-1 combines with J gene TRBJ1-5; D possibly corresponds to TRBD1 (5 bases). V was trimmed by 0 bases and J by 5 bases, leaving 17 bases between them. Germline V gene sequence: CDR1 MGHRA, CDR2 YSYEKL. The length of the CDR3 is 17 residues. In DNA form, the CDR3 reads TGCGCCAGCAGCCAAGAGGTCCAGGGAAGAAGGGATCAGCCCCAGCATTTT. Protein sequence: CASSQEVQGRRDQPQHF.

This clonotype was detected a few times. The chain recombines TRBV7-8 with TRBJ1-5; the D gene is possibly TRBD1 (5 bases). The CDR3 extends over 15 amino acids. V was pared by 1 base and J by 3 bases, with 10 bases between. Per germline, CDR1 SGHVS and CDR2 FQNEAQ. DNA of the CDR3: TGTGCCAGCAGCTTAGATTGGGGGGACAATCAGCCCCAGCATTTT. It encodes CASSLDWGDNQPQHF.

In regard to this clonotype: This may be a read error, as it is one base from a much larger clone. The CDR3 spells CASSPERQAQHF. In nucleotides, the CDR3 is TGTGCCAGCAGCCCGGAACGTCAGGCGCAGCATTTT. The chain uses TRBV7-2 and TRBJ2-3; D gene uncertain. The end of the DNA is better explained by TRBJ1-5, so the J call may be wrong. From germline, CDR1 is SGHTA and CDR2 FQGNSA. This CDR3 has 12 residues.

This clonotype was observed a few times. The V and J genes are TRBV19 and TRBJ2-5; D unclear. This CDR3 is 13 amino acids long. Germline V gene sequence: CDR1 LNHDA, CDR2 SQIVND (reference sequence). Trimming shortened V by 3 bases and J by 5 bases, and 10 bases separated the two germline ends. The CDR3 loop reads CASSITQTETQYF. CDR3 nucleotides: TGTGCCAGTAGTATTACACAGACGGAGACCCAGTACTTC.

This clonotype was recorded many times. The chain couples TRBV6-1 to TRBJ2-3, with 8 bases that match TRBD1. Germline loops: CDR1 MNHNS, CDR2 SASEGT. CDR3 length equals 15 residues. V was pared by 6 bases and J by 1 base, with 6 bases of the junction left unmatched. The chain's CDR3 is CASRETDRGTDTQYF. CDR3 bases: TGTGCCAGCAGGGAAACGGACAGGGGCACAGATACGCAGTATTTT.

To note about this clonotype: A much larger clone sits a single nucleotide away, making a read error possible. This chain links TRBV4-2 with TRBJ2-2; no clear D gene. The germline V and J ends were trimmed by 0 bases and 7 bases, with 6 bases remaining between them. The CDR3 extends over 13 amino acids. Germline-derived CDR1 and CDR2 are LGHNA and YNFKEQ. The CDR3 DNA follows: TGTGCCAGCAGCCAAGATACTGACGGGGAGCTGTTTTTT. Translation gives CASSQDTDGELFF.

Concerning this clonotype itself: Since a much larger clone is just one base distant, this may be a read error. This chain uses TRBV3-1 with TRBJ2-1; no firm D call. Germline CDR1 is LGHDT and CDR2 is YNNKEL (reference sequence). V was shortened by 3 bases and J by 14 bases, with 11 bases between the two germline ends. This CDR3 region has 11 residues. CDR3 DNA sequence: TGTGCCAGCAGCCAGACTCATAGCAAGTTCTTC. As protein: CASSQTHSKFF.

As for this clonotype: At one of its ends the junction is not consistent with the germline gene, which may arise from a read error. The chain uses TRBV3-1 and TRBJ2-7, with 10 nucleotides matching TRBD1. CDR1 is LGHDT, CDR2 YNNKEL, per germline (reference sequence). This CDR3 is 16 amino acids long. CDR3 DNA sequence: TGTGCTAGCAGCCAATTCGGAGGGACAGGGGCCTACGAGCAGTACTTC. It specifies CASSQFGGTGAYEQYF.

The chain joins TRBV29-1 to TRBJ2-5; no reliable D call. Between the trimmed V and J ends, which lost 5 bases and 3 bases, there was a span of 10 bases. Per the germline V gene, CDR1 is SQVTM and CDR2 is ANQGSEA. This CDR3 spans 12 amino acids. CDR3 nucleotide sequence: TGCAGCGTTCGTAGTGGGGAAGAGACCCAGTACTTC. Protein: CSVRSGEETQYF. Full variable domain (remainder filled in from reference TRBV29-1 and TRBJ2-5): SAVISQKPSRDICQRGTSLTIQCQVDSQVTMMFWYRQQPGQSLTLIATANQGSEATYESGFVIDKFPISRPNLTFSTLTVSNMSPEDSSIYLCSVRSGEETQYFGPGTRLLVL.

This clonotype has ten or more counts. CDR3 amino acids: CSARDLTGLGNTIYF. The CDR3 DNA is TGCAGTGCTAGAGATTTAACAGGCTTGGGAAACACCATATATTTT. The chain employs TRBV20-1 and TRBJ1-3, with TRBD1 as a possible D gene (5 bases). Trimming left V 0 bases short and J 4 bases short, with 13 bases between. Germline-derived CDR1 and CDR2 are DFQATT and SNEGSKA (reference sequence). There are 15 residues in the CDR3.

The sample holds many counts of this clonotype. The chain has TRBV10-3 and TRBJ1-2; D uncertain. Trimming left V 10 bases short and J 4 bases short, with 13 bases between. The CDR3 runs to 12 residues. Per the germline V gene, CDR1 is ENHRY and CDR2 is SYGVKD. DNA for the CDR3: TGTGCCACCAAAACAGCTACCTATGGCTACACCTTC. Amino acids: CATKTATYGYTF.

Ten or more counts support this clonotype. V is TRBV27 and J is TRBJ1-5; 8 bases fit TRBD1. Germline V CDR1 and CDR2: MNHEY, SMNVEV (reference sequence). The length of the CDR3 is 15 residues. J gave up 7 bases and V 5 bases, and 10 bases lay outside the gene matches. CDR3 nucleotides: TGTGCCAGCAGTCTAATTGGACAGGGCGAGCAGCCCCAGCATTTT. This gives the protein CASSLIGQGEQPQHF.

This clonotype has ten or more counts. This sequence joins TRBV20-1 and TRBJ1-2; D possibly corresponds to TRBD1 (5 bases). V was shortened by 5 bases and J by 8 bases, with 15 bases between the two germline ends. This CDR3 region has 12 residues. CDR1 is DFQATT, CDR2 SNEGSKA, per germline (reference sequence). The CDR3 loop is CSALPGDVGYTF. CDR3 nucleotides: TGCAGTGCTCTACCGGGGGATGTGGGCTACACCTTC.

This clonotype has at least ten counts. The rearrangement links TRBV6-1 to TRBJ2-1; no reliable D call. The CDR3 is 15 amino acids. Germline lookup yields CDR1 MNHNS and CDR2 SASEGT. The V end was cut by 5 bases, the J end by 0 bases, with 11 bases between. CDR3 loop: CASSIARSSYNEQFF. In nucleotides, the CDR3 is TGTGCCAGCAGTATAGCTCGCAGCTCCTACAATGAGCAGTTCTTC.

The chain joins TRBV29-1 to TRBJ2-7, with D perhaps matching TRBD2 (6 bases). The germline V and J ends were trimmed by 3 bases and 7 bases, with 19 bases remaining between them. Germline V gene data show CDR1 as SQVTM and CDR2 as ANQGSEA. The CDR3 runs 14 residues. Here the CDR3 DNA reads TGCAGCGTTGATGGGCAGGAGGGGATCAATGAGCAGTACTTC. Protein product: CSVDGQEGINEQYF.

Turning to this clonotype: A much larger clone lies one base from this, so it may be a read error. The chain recombines TRBV7-6 with TRBJ2-2; D is undetermined. The ends were cut back, 7 bases at V and 6 bases at J, with 12 bases in the middle. This CDR3 is 13 amino acids long. Germline V lookup: CDR1 SGHVS, CDR2 FNYEAQ. CDR3 protein: CASTERISGELFF. The CDR3 region has the DNA TGTGCCAGCACCGAGAGGATTTCCGGGGAGCTGTTTTTT. The full variable domain, with the rest looked up from reference TRBV7-6 and TRBJ2-2, is GAGVSQSPRYKVTKRGQDVALRCDPISGHVSLYWYRQALGQGPEFLTYFNYEAQQDKSGLPNDRFSAERPEGSISTLTIQRTEQRDSAMYRCASTERISGELFFGEGSRLTVL.

There are a few counts of this clonotype. The chain carries TRBV6-5 and TRBJ2-5; TRBD2 matches 11 bases. Trimming cost V 4 bases and J 6 bases; bases outside gene matches: 4. Germline CDR1 and CDR2: MNHEY and SVGAGI. CDR3 size: 14 residues. The CDR3 DNA reads as TGTGCCAGCAGTTTAGTAGCGGGGGGGCAGACCCAGTACTTC. This translates into CASSLVAGGQTQYF.

This clonotype was detected many times. CDR3 DNA sequence: TGCAGTGCTAGAGATAGAGTCAGGGGGAACTCTGGGGCCAACGTCCTGACTTTC. Its translation is CSARDRVRGNSGANVLTF. The chain has TRBV20-1 and TRBJ2-6; 7 bases match TRBD1. CDR3 length: 18 amino acids. CDR1 DFQATT and CDR2 SNEGSKA come from the germline V gene (reference sequence). The J segment lost 0 bases and the V segment lost 0 bases, leaving 8 bases of the junction unmatched.

As concerns this clonotype: This may be a read error: a much more frequent sequence differs by one nucleotide. The chain combines TRBV20-1 with TRBJ2-5; TRBD2 aligns across 7 bases. This CDR3 has 13 amino acids. Germline lookup yields CDR1 DFQATT and CDR2 SNEGSKA (reference sequence). The CDR3 sequence is CSASQLAIESQYF. Written as DNA, the CDR3 is TGCAGTGCTAGCCAACTAGCGATAGAGAGCCAGTACTTC.

This clonotype was counted at least ten times. The chain recombines TRBV7-9 with TRBJ1-1, with no clear D. Germline V CDR1 and CDR2: SEHNR, FQNEAQ (reference sequence). V was shortened by 4 bases and J by 1 base, with 4 bases between the two germline ends. CDR3 length equals 12 residues. The CDR3 region is CASSSQNTEAFF. For the CDR3, the DNA is TGTGCCAGCAGCTCACAGAACACTGAAGCTTTCTTT.

On this clonotype itself: This clone may be a read error of a much larger clone one base away. The V and J genes are TRBV27 and TRBJ2-7; a weak D match, TRBD1 (6 bases). This CDR3 has 16 residues. Between the trimmed V and J ends, which lost 0 bases and 2 bases, there was a span of 14 bases. CDR1 and CDR2 (germline): MNHEY, SMNVEV (reference sequence). The CDR3: CASSLSRSDSPYEQYF. In DNA, the CDR3 is TGTGCCAGCAGTTTATCTCGCTCGGACAGCCCCTACGAGCAGTACTTC.

This clonotype was seen repeatedly, ten times or more. V and J are TRBV6-1 and TRBJ1-3, with D unresolved. The length of the CDR3 is 15 residues. V lost 2 bases and J lost 5, with 13 bases in between. CDR1 MNHNS and CDR2 SASEGT come from the germline V gene. The DNA of the CDR3 is TGTGCCAGCAGTGAAACGTTGTGGCCGCGAAACACCATATATTTT. Its protein is CASSETLWPRNTIYF.

In this sample, this clonotype turned up a few times. Since a much larger clone is just one base distant, this may be a read error. The chain links TRBV28 to TRBJ1-2; D is undetermined. The CDR3 is made up of 12 amino acids. Looked up from germline, CDR1 is MDHEN and CDR2 is SYDVKM. CDR3: CAGSGRNYGYTF. CDR3 bases: TGTGCCGGCAGCGGACGGAACTATGGCTACACCTTC.

Remarks on this clonotype: A much bigger clone sits one base away, suggesting this may be a read error. This sequence joins TRBV20-1 and TRBJ2-1; 7 positions match TRBD2. Germline lookup yields CDR1 DFQATT and CDR2 SNEGSKA (reference sequence). CDR3 length: 11 amino acids. The CDR3 loop reads CSAPGGNEQLF. CDR3 DNA: TGCAGTGCCCCGGGAGGTAATGAGCAGCTCTTC.

V and J are TRBV4-3 and TRBJ1-4; possible D gene TRBD1, 6 bases. V was trimmed by 4 bases and J by 0 bases, leaving 18 bases between them. Germline V gene sequence: CDR1 LGHNA, CDR2 YSLEER. This CDR3 has 18 amino acids. The CDR3 loop reads CASSPGQLGGTTNEKLFF. CDR3 bases: TGCGCCAGCAGCCCGGGACAACTGGGAGGGACAACTAATGAAAAACTGTTTTTT.

V gene TRBV7-9 combines with J gene TRBJ1-5, with D unresolved. CDR1 is SEHNR and CDR2 is FQNEAQ in the germline V gene (reference sequence). The CDR3 extends over 15 amino acids. V was clipped by 10 bases and J by 0 bases, with 16 bases between them. The DNA of the CDR3 is TGTGCCACAAGCAAGGACGGTTATAGCAATCAGCCCCAGCATTTT. This sequence encodes CATSKDGYSNQPQHF. The full variable domain, with the rest looked up from reference TRBV7-9 and TRBJ1-5, is DTGVSQNPRHKITKRGQNVTFRCDPISEHNRLYWYRQTLGQGPEFLTYFQNEAQLEKSRLLSDRFSAERPKGSFSTLEIQRTEQGDSAMYLCATSKDGYSNQPQHFGDGTRLSIL.

Points on this clonotype: A much larger clone is a single base away; this may be a read error. The rearrangement joins TRBV28 to TRBJ1-3; D is possibly TRBD1 (5 bases). The CDR3 extends over 16 amino acids. Germline CDR1 reads MDHEN; CDR2 reads SYDVKM. CDR3 residues: CASSHFEGNGGKTIYF. CDR3 sequence (DNA): TGTGCCAGCAGCCACTTCGAAGGCAATGGGGGAAAAACCATATATTTT. The whole variable domain, filled in from reference TRBV28 and TRBJ1-3, reads DVKVTQSSRYLVKRTGEKVFLECVQDMDHENMFWYRQDPGLGLRLIYFSYDVKMKEKGDIPEGYSVSREKKERFSLILESASTNQTSMYLCASSHFEGNGGKTIYFGEGSWLTVV.

This clonotype was observed at least ten times. The genes are TRBV7-2 and TRBJ2-3; 11 bases are a match to TRBD2. The V segment lost 1 base and the J segment 3 bases; nucleotides outside the gene matches: 3. Germline V gives CDR1 SGHTA, CDR2 FQGNSA. This CDR3 has 16 amino acids. As DNA, the CDR3 is TGTGCCAGCAGCTTAGTACTAGCGGGGGTAACAGATACGCAGTATTTT. Residues: CASSLVLAGVTDTQYF.